This T cell receptor beta chain appears in the sequencing data of a study of molecular identifiers for immune sequencing clone quantification. This clonotype was recorded at least ten times. The antigen is unknown. Regarding the study as a whole: In naive cells, clones above 20 RNA copies held under 1% of molecules, whereas in effector cells they held over 99%.

Source material for naive CD8 libraries was about 19,000 to 1,000,000 sorted cells, with 10%, 30% or 50% RNA. Sorting isolated naive CD8 T cells as CD8+CD4-CCR7+CD45RA+ events. The CDR3 is 15 residues long. Germline trimming cut 5 bases from V and 6 bases from J; bases unmatched to any gene: 11. Germline CDR1 SEHNR, CDR2 FQNEAQ (reference sequence). Using its own MiXCR run on the PCR reads, TCRdb lists one record per CDR3 protein. Found here are fewer than 30,000 distinct CDR3 sequences, 15% to 20% of them singletons; the top ten hold approximately 1%. The sequence came from a human donor in good health. Some libraries in this study had Jurkat cell RNA spiked in. V and J are TRBV7-9 and TRBJ2-3; TRBD1 aligns across 7 bases. The material sequenced was naive CD8+ T cells from blood, with Jurkat cell RNA spiked in. Subset described: FACS-sorted CD8+CD4-CCR7+CD45RA+ naive T cells. The CDR3 nucleotides are TGTGCCAGCAGCCACCCACAGGGGCCCGCTGATACGCAGTATTTT. Protein: CASSHPQGPADTQYF.